This TCR beta chain came from a study of blood T cells in healthy people across ages. Regarding the study as a whole: The study lacked donor CMV status, which possibly confounded expanded clonotype changes. Per million T cells, TCR beta diversity dropped roughly linearly as age increased.

V was trimmed by 0 bases and J by 3 bases, leaving 10 bases between them. There are 14 residues in the CDR3. Per germline, CDR1 SGHRS and CDR2 YFSETQ. A second about 7 to 11 cycle PCR used barcoded and J-beta primers. All samples yielded 2.5 million or more CDR3-containing paired-end reads. TCRdb re-analysed the 5' RACE reads in MiXCR, keeping a single row per CDR3 protein. The sample carries 910,000 or so distinct CDR3 sequences, around 54% recorded once. This clonotype was detected a few times. What it binds is unknown. The V call is TRBV5-1, the J call TRBJ2-7, with D possibly TRBD2 on 5 matching bases. The sequence was obtained from a woman aged 55-75 years in good health. The source material was blood. The CDR3 protein is CASSLGAGLYEQYF. DNA of the CDR3: TGCGCCAGCAGCTTGGGAGCTGGACTCTACGAGCAGTACTTC. The entire variable domain, with the rest obtained from reference TRBV5-1 and TRBJ2-7, is as follows: KAGVTQTPRYLIKTRGQQVTLSCSPISGHRSVSWYQQTPGQGLQFLFEYFSETQRNKGNFPGRFSGRQFSNSRSEMNVSTLELGDSALYLCASSLGAGLYEQYFGPGTRLTVT.